The next 13 T cell receptor beta chains were all read from a single sample in a study of shared clonotypes between healthy human individuals. Assay: immunoSEQ multiplex PCR; the TCRdb copy retains only in-frame clones and omits some. Of hundreds of thousands of clones detected, roughly three quarters appear once; the ten largest clones hold around 14%. Sequences were obtained from PBMCs. The origin of the receptors is a woman aged 35 to 49 in good health. Some clones in this sample may be carry-over from other donors' samples.

The rearrangement joins TRBV10-3 to TRBJ2-5; TRBD1 matches at 7 bases. V lost 1 base, J lost 5 bases, and 4 bases stayed unmatched. The CDR3 has 14 residues. The V gene's germline CDR1 is ENHRY and CDR2 SYGVKD. The CDR3, as DNA: TGTGCCATCAGTGAGTTTGACAGGGTGGAGACCCAGTACTTC. The encoded protein is CAISEFDRVETQYF.

A few counts support this clone. This chain joins TRBV20-1 and TRBJ1-1; unclear D gene. The CDR3 is made up of 11 amino acids. Germline V gene sequence: CDR1 DFQATT, CDR2 SNEGSKA (reference sequence). CDR3 sequence: CSDDGRTEAFF. CDR3 bases: TGCAGCGACGATGGACGCACTGAAGCTTTCTTT.

Only one count was recorded for this clone. The V gene is TRBV28, the J gene TRBJ1-2, with 7 bases matching TRBD1. Germline V CDR1 and CDR2: MDHEN, SYDVKM. Trimming cost V 10 bases and J 7 bases; bases outside gene matches: 12. The CDR3 covers 13 residues. The CDR3 nucleotides are TGTGCCACCAGACAGGGTCGGTACTCTGGCTACACCTTC. Its protein is CATRQGRYSGYTF.

V usage is TRBV11-2 and J usage is TRBJ2-3; D is ambiguous. Germline CDR1 is SGHAT and CDR2 is FQNNGV. This CDR3 contains 15 residues. Trimming shortened V by 5 bases and J by 3 bases, and 15 bases separated the two germline ends. CDR3 DNA: TGTGCCAGCAGCGCCAGCTTTGGACCAACAGATACGCAGTATTTT. It specifies CASSASFGPTDTQYF. Looking up the rest from reference TRBV11-2 and TRBJ2-3 gives the full variable domain: EAGVAQSPRYKIIEKRQSVAFWCNPISGHATLYWYQQILGQGPKLLIQFQNNGVVDDSQLPKDRFSAERLKGVDSTLKIQPAKLEDSAVYLCASSASFGPTDTQYFGPGTRLTVL.

The rearrangement uses TRBV28 and TRBJ1-5, with a tentative D call TRBD1 (6 bases). The length of the CDR3 is 16 residues. Germline-derived CDR1 and CDR2 are MDHEN and SYDVKM. The V gene lost 8 bases and the J gene lost 3 bases, with 20 bases spanning the gap. The CDR3 bases are TGTGCCAGCGGGGGGGCCACTTGGGGGCACAATCAGCCCCAGCATTTT. It yields the protein CASGGATWGHNQPQHF.

The chain recombines TRBV21-1 with TRBJ1-1; the D call of TRBD1 is as the table states it, not checked on the DNA. TRBV21-1 is shown as a pseudogene. This CDR3 spans 20 amino acids. The CDR3 region has the DNA TGTGCCAGCAGCAAAGCGAGGACGAATGTAGGGGGCAAAACGAACACTGAAGCTTTCTTT. It yields the protein CASSKARTNVGGKTNTEAFF.

The J gene is TRBJ1-5, the V gene TRBV9; a weak D match, TRBD1 (5 bases). Germline lookup yields CDR1 SGDLS and CDR2 YYNGEE. CDR3 size: 14 residues. V dropped 2 bases and J dropped 4 bases, with 10 bases sitting between them. CDR3 loop: CASSVGGVNQPQHF. CDR3 bases: TGTGCCAGCAGCGTGGGGGGGGTAAATCAGCCCCAGCATTTT.

This chain joins TRBV7-7 and TRBJ2-7; D gene unclear. This CDR3 region has 13 residues. From germline, CDR1 is SSHAT and CDR2 FNYEAQ (reference sequence). The germline V and J ends were trimmed by 5 bases and 0 bases, with 8 bases remaining between them. The CDR3 coding sequence is TGTGCCAGCAGCCCCCACCCCTCCTACGAGCAGTACTTC. Protein sequence: CASSPHPSYEQYF.

The chain combines TRBV29-1 with TRBJ2-1, with D uncertain. Germline V gene data show CDR1 as SQVTM and CDR2 as ANQGSEA. This CDR3 is built from 12 residues. V dropped 3 bases and J dropped 4 bases, with 7 bases sitting between them. CDR3 bases: TGCAGCGTTGAGTCGTCTTACAATGAGCAGTTCTTC. This sequence encodes CSVESSYNEQFF.

The chain carries TRBV21-1 and TRBJ1-1; the table's D call TRBD1 went unverified against the DNA. TRBV21-1 corresponds to a pseudogene. The CDR3 consists of 16 residues. The chain's CDR3 is CASSNGGNTTVTEAFF. CDR3 nucleotides: TGTGCCAGCAGCAATGGGGGCAACACTACGGTCACTGAAGCTTTCTTT.

V and J are TRBV19 and TRBJ2-3; D remains ambiguous. Germline assignment: CDR1 LNHDA and CDR2 SQIVND (reference sequence). The CDR3 is 16 amino acids. The V and J ends lost 3 bases and 0 bases respectively, with 13 bases between them. CDR3 bases: TGTGCCAGTAGTATGGCCAGGCGAACTAGCACAGATACGCAGTATTTT. Amino acid sequence: CASSMARRTSTDTQYF. The whole variable domain, filled in from reference TRBV19 and TRBJ2-3, reads DGGITQSPKYLFRKEGQNVTLSCEQNLNHDAMYWYRQDPGQGLRLIYYSQIVNDFQKGDIAEGYSVSREKKESFPLTVTSAQKNPTAFYLCASSMARRTSTDTQYFGPGTRLTVL.

V gene TRBV30 combines with J gene TRBJ2-5, with D possibly matching TRBD2 (5 bases). The V gene lost 0 bases and the J gene lost 2 bases, with 10 bases spanning the gap. CDR1 is GTSNPN, CDR2 SVGIG, per germline (reference sequence). The CDR3 loop spans 14 amino acids. This chain's CDR3 is CAWSVGSGQETQYF. The CDR3 nucleotides read TGTGCCTGGAGTGTAGGGTCGGGGCAAGAGACCCAGTACTTC.

The V gene is TRBV5-4, the J gene TRBJ1-6; 7 nucleotides align to TRBD1. V trimming: 2 bases; J trimming: 8 bases; junction bases outside the gene matches: 7. The V gene's germline CDR1 is SGHNT and CDR2 YYREEE (reference sequence). The CDR3 spans 15 residues. CDR3 sequence (DNA): TGTGCCAGCAGCTTTGGCAGGGGGGGAGATTCACCCCTCCACTTT. The encoded protein is CASSFGRGGDSPLHF.